One sample yielded the 29 T cell receptor beta chains listed below, sequenced in a study of T cells in localized non-small cell lung cancer. Using immunoSEQ multiplex PCR, the repertoire was profiled, and TCRdb retains in-frame clones only, with some absent. Among roughly 18,000 clones, around 83% were seen once, and the ten largest hold around 25%. The sample in question was peripheral blood, obtained before any cancer treatment. The receptors were sampled from a female donor older than 55 with stage I lung adenocarcinoma.

The chain links TRBV19 to TRBJ1-5; D call uncertain. This CDR3 has 14 amino acids. Germline assignment: CDR1 LNHDA and CDR2 SQIVND (reference sequence). The V gene lost 3 bases and the J gene lost 7 bases, with 13 bases spanning the gap. CDR3 bases: TGTGCCAGTAGTATTCTCCCGGGCCGCCAGCCCCAGCATTTT. Encoded protein: CASSILPGRQPQHF.

Regarding this clone: This sample also contains other DNA sequences that code for the same CDR3. This chain uses TRBV20-1 with TRBJ2-3, with D unresolved. V lost 2 bases to trimming and J lost 4 bases, with 4 bases between them. The germline gives CDR1 DFQATT, CDR2 SNEGSKA (reference sequence). The CDR3 spans 11 residues. As DNA, the CDR3 is TGCAGTGCTAGATTTGCAGATACGCAGTATTTT. It specifies CSARFADTQYF.

The genes are TRBV6-1 and TRBJ1-1; D call uncertain. CDR1 and CDR2 from the germline V gene are MNHNS and SASEGT. CDR3 length equals 12 residues. The ends were cut back, 6 bases at V and 4 bases at J, with 9 bases in the middle. The CDR3, as DNA: TGTGCCAGCAGCACCGCAAGCACTGAAGCTTTCTTT. Protein sequence: CASSTASTEAFF.

This chain joins TRBV10-3 and TRBJ2-3; no firm D call. Germline lookup yields CDR1 ENHRY and CDR2 SYGVKD. The CDR3 runs 13 residues. V was shortened by 6 bases and J by 0 bases, with 7 bases between the two germline ends. CDR3 DNA sequence: TGTGCCATCAGCCCGGGTAGCACAGATACGCAGTATTTT. It yields the protein CAISPGSTDTQYF.

The genes are TRBV4-1 and TRBJ1-5; D not certain. Trimming removed 0 bases at V and 7 bases at J, with 13 bases between. The CDR3 runs to 15 residues. Germline CDR1 and CDR2: MGHRA and YSYEKL. CDR3 loop: CASSQDGPSGQPQHF. CDR3 bases: TGCGCCAGCAGCCAAGATGGGCCTTCCGGACAGCCCCAGCATTTT.

V is TRBV19 and J is TRBJ2-3; 7 nucleotides agree with TRBD2. Germline loops: CDR1 LNHDA, CDR2 SQIVND (reference sequence). The CDR3 covers 15 residues. The J segment lost 2 bases and the V segment lost 3 bases, leaving 5 bases of the junction unmatched. The CDR3: CASSIGLADTDTQYF. CDR3 sequence (DNA): TGTGCCAGTAGTATTGGTCTAGCGGACACAGATACGCAGTATTTT.

The rearrangement uses TRBV4-2 and TRBJ2-7; perhaps TRBD1 as D (7 bases). CDR3 length equals 16 residues. Germline V gene data show CDR1 as LGHNA and CDR2 as YNFKEQ. V lost 1 base, J lost 2 bases, and 15 bases lay in between. CDR3 region: CASSQGVGGTAYEQYF. DNA for the CDR3: TGTGCCAGCAGCCAAGGGGTGGGCGGGACAGCCTACGAGCAGTACTTC.

This clone was counted only a few times. Other DNA variants within this sample encode the same CDR3. The V and J genes are TRBV5-6 and TRBJ1-5, with D unclear. From germline, CDR1 is SGHDT and CDR2 YYEEEE. The CDR3 contains 16 residues. With 0 bases removed from V and 6 bases from J, the gap between germline ends came to 16 bases. CDR3 amino acids: CASSLGGEMNAQPQHF. CDR3 bases: TGTGCCAGCAGCTTGGGTGGGGAAATGAACGCTCAGCCCCAGCATTTT.

This clone was recorded only once. The CDR3 coding sequence is TGTGCCAGCAGGCTGACAGGGGGAGTCACTGAAGCTTTCTTT. Residues: CASRLTGGVTEAFF. The chain uses TRBV6-4 and TRBJ1-1; 9 nucleotides agree with TRBD1. After removal of 6 bases from V and 4 bases from J, the junction contained 6 bases not matched to a gene. The CDR3 has 14 residues. Per the germline V gene, CDR1 is MRHNA and CDR2 is SNTAGT.

The chain links TRBV2 to TRBJ1-4; the D gene is possibly TRBD1 (6 bases). V was trimmed by 6 bases and J by 6 bases, leaving 8 bases between them. This CDR3 comprises 12 residues. In germline, CDR1 is SNHLY, CDR2 FYNNEI. The CDR3 spells CASRYRDEKLFF. CDR3 in DNA: TGTGCCAGCAGGTACAGGGATGAAAAACTGTTTTTT.

The chain recombines TRBV7-3 with TRBJ2-3; 9 bases match TRBD1. The germline V gene encodes CDR1 SGHTA and CDR2 FQGTGA. The CDR3 loop spans 14 amino acids. The trim removed 5 bases at V and 5 bases at J, leaving 5 bases unmatched. CDR3 amino acids: CASSPGQGRDTQYF. CDR3 nucleotide sequence: TGTGCCAGCAGCCCCGGACAGGGGAGAGATACGCAGTATTTT.

V usage is TRBV6-5 and J usage is TRBJ1-1; no clear D. This CDR3 region has 11 residues. From germline, CDR1 is MNHEY and CDR2 SVGAGI. Trimming left V 8 bases short and J 5 bases short, with 9 bases between. CDR3 protein: CASGHWTEAFF. The CDR3 DNA follows: TGTGCCAGCGGCCATTGGACTGAAGCTTTCTTT.

The V and J genes are TRBV2 and TRBJ2-5; TRBD1 agrees at 7 bases. Looked up from germline, CDR1 is SNHLY and CDR2 is FYNNEI. V gave up 7 bases and J gave up 5 bases; unmatched junction bases: 13. The CDR3 is 15 amino acids. The CDR3 loop is CASNLGQPGMETQYF. The CDR3 DNA follows: TGTGCCAGCAACCTGGGACAGCCGGGGATGGAGACCCAGTACTTC.

J is TRBJ1-6 and V is TRBV6-5, with D unclear. Trimming removed 7 bases at V and 7 bases at J, with 11 bases between. CDR1 MNHEY and CDR2 SVGAGI come from the germline V gene. This CDR3 is 13 amino acids long. CDR3 loop: CASTYLLNSPLHF. The CDR3 DNA sequence: TGTGCCAGCACCTACCTTTTGAATTCACCCCTCCACTTT.

The rearrangement joins TRBV10-2 to TRBJ2-2, with D maybe TRBD2 (7 bases). The CDR3 is 13 amino acids. In germline, CDR1 is WSHSY, CDR2 SAAADI. The ends were cut back, 10 bases at V and 6 bases at J, with 15 bases in the middle. CDR3 in amino acids: CATGGLMAGELFF. The CDR3 DNA is TGCGCCACCGGGGGGCTGATGGCCGGGGAGCTGTTTTTT.

The chain recombines TRBV4-1 with TRBJ1-6; D call uncertain. V lost 2 bases and J 0 bases, leaving 17 bases between the germline ends. Germline V CDR1 and CDR2: MGHRA, YSYEKL. CDR3 length equals 19 residues. The CDR3 DNA reads as TGCGCCAGCAGCCAACTGTTTTTCAGGAGTAGCTCCTATAATTCACCCCTCCACTTT. Its translation: CASSQLFFRSSSYNSPLHF.

This chain links TRBV18 with TRBJ2-1, with TRBD2 matching 7 bases. Germline V CDR1 and CDR2: KGHSH, LQKENI. Germline trimming cut 5 bases from V and 3 bases from J; bases unmatched to any gene: 10. There are 16 residues in the CDR3. CDR3 region: CASSSQLADLYNEQFF. The CDR3 nucleotides are TGTGCCAGCTCATCCCAGCTAGCGGACCTCTACAATGAGCAGTTCTTC.

The rearrangement links TRBV30 to TRBJ1-3, with D possibly being TRBD1 (5 bases). V gave up 3 bases and J gave up 9 bases, with 9 bases separating them. The germline V gene has CDR1 GTSNPN and CDR2 SVGIG (reference sequence). The CDR3 contains 11 residues. CDR3 bases: TGTGCCTGGAGGGTGGGGGGCACCATATATTTT. Protein product: CAWRVGGTIYF.

The chain is built from TRBV9 and TRBJ2-1; weak D call: TRBD2 (7 bases). V was cut by 4 bases and J by 0 bases, with 14 bases left in between. Germline V gives CDR1 SGDLS, CDR2 YYNGEE. CDR3 length: 16 residues. The CDR3: CASSPWGGRSYNEQFF. DNA for the CDR3: TGTGCCAGCAGCCCTTGGGGGGGCCGCTCCTACAATGAGCAGTTCTTC. Variable domain in full (rest from reference TRBV9 and TRBJ2-1): DSGVTQTPKHLITATGQRVTLRCSPRSGDLSVYWYQQSLDQGLQFLIQYYNGEERAKGNILERFSAQQFPDLHSELNLSSLELGDSALYFCASSPWGGRSYNEQFFGPGTRLTVL.

This sequence joins TRBV5-1 and TRBJ1-1, with D maybe TRBD1 (5 bases). Trimming took off 0 bases at V and 4 bases at J, with 13 bases between the two ends. In germline, CDR1 is SGHRS, CDR2 YFSETQ. The CDR3 spans 15 residues. CDR3 residues: CASSLGPRGGTEAFF. CDR3 DNA: TGCGCCAGCAGCTTGGGTCCTAGGGGTGGCACTGAAGCTTTCTTT. Supplemented by reference TRBV5-1 and TRBJ1-1, the full variable domain reads KAGVTQTPRYLIKTRGQQVTLSCSPISGHRSVSWYQQTPGQGLQFLFEYFSETQRNKGNFPGRFSGRQFSNSRSEMNVSTLELGDSALYLCASSLGPRGGTEAFFGQGTRLTVV.

This rearrangement joins TRBV9 to TRBJ2-3; a possible D gene is TRBD2 (6 bases). Trimming pared 3 bases from V and 8 bases from J, leaving 22 bases between. This CDR3 region has 16 residues. Germline CDR1 and CDR2: SGDLS and YYNGEE. CDR3 coding DNA: TGTGCCAGCAGCGCGGGCGGGACCAAACTTACCTCTACGCAGTATTTT. This translates into CASSAGGTKLTSTQYF.

The count of this clone is one. The genes are TRBV2 and TRBJ2-5, with D possibly called TRBD1 or TRBD2 (5 bases each). CDR3 length: 14 residues. In germline, CDR1 is SNHLY, CDR2 FYNNEI. V lost 4 bases and J 4 bases, leaving 13 bases between the germline ends. As DNA, the CDR3 is TGTGCCAGCAGTGTGAGCCCAGGGAGAGAGACCCAGTACTTC. This gives the protein CASSVSPGRETQYF.

J is TRBJ2-1 and V is TRBV9, with D maybe TRBD2 (6 bases). The CDR3 sequence is 15 residues long. V lost 3 bases, J lost 1 base, and 11 bases lay in between. The germline V gene has CDR1 SGDLS and CDR2 YYNGEE. The CDR3 reads CASSGAGNSYNEQFF. As DNA, the CDR3 is TGTGCCAGCAGCGGGGCGGGGAATTCCTACAATGAGCAGTTCTTC.

This clone was recorded a few times. The rearrangement joins TRBV11-2 to TRBJ1-1; D is possibly TRBD1 (6 bases). This CDR3 comprises 15 residues. The germline V gene encodes CDR1 SGHAT and CDR2 FQNNGV. Trimming took 6 bases from V and 8 from J, leaving 22 bases between them. CDR3 amino acids: CASSPGFGLGGEAFF. Here the CDR3 DNA reads TGTGCCAGCAGTCCAGGTTTTGGGTTAGGGGGGGAAGCTTTCTTT.

J is TRBJ2-3 and V is TRBV5-4, with TRBD2 matching over 9 bases. This CDR3 region has 18 residues. Germline V gene data show CDR1 as SGHNT and CDR2 as YYREEE (reference sequence). With V trimmed by 4 bases and J by 0 bases, 12 bases remained unmatched. CDR3 DNA: TGTGCCAGCAGCCCCGGGGGAGCGGGGGGCGTAAGCACAGATACGCAGTATTTT. Translation: CASSPGGAGGVSTDTQYF.

The CDR3 sequence: CASSPTSGEGEQFF. Here the CDR3 DNA reads TGTGCCAGCAGCCCGACTAGCGGGGAAGGGGAGCAGTTCTTC. The chain joins TRBV11-3 to TRBJ2-1; 11 bases agree with TRBD2. With 5 bases clipped from V and 10 bases from J, the junction kept 7 bases outside the gene matches. Per the germline V gene, CDR1 is SGHNT and CDR2 is YENEEA. CDR3 length equals 14 residues. Combining the CDR3 with reference TRBV11-3 and TRBJ2-1 gives the whole variable domain EAGVVQSPRYKIIEKKQPVAFWCNPISGHNTLYWYLQNLGQGPELLIRYENEEAVDDSQLPKDRFSAERLKGVDSTLKIQPAELGDSAVYLCASSPTSGEGEQFFGPGTRLTVL.

The chain employs TRBV19 and TRBJ2-3; possible D gene TRBD1, 5 bases. CDR3 length equals 13 residues. Between the trimmed V and J ends, which lost 7 bases and 1 base, there was a span of 9 bases. The germline V gene encodes CDR1 LNHDA and CDR2 SQIVND (reference sequence). The CDR3 here is CASKTGGTDTQYF. CDR3 nucleotides: TGTGCCAGTAAAACAGGTGGCACAGATACGCAGTATTTT.

This clone was counted once. The chain carries TRBV5-1 and TRBJ1-1; 7 bases match TRBD1. The ends lost 2 bases at V and 4 bases at J; junction bases unmatched: 8. CDR3 length: 15 residues. Per the germline V gene, CDR1 is SGHRS and CDR2 is YFSETQ. In DNA form, the CDR3 reads TGCGCCAGCAGCTTATCCGGGACAGAAAGCACTGAAGCTTTCTTT. Protein sequence: CASSLSGTESTEAFF.

The V and J genes are TRBV2 and TRBJ1-4; weak D call: TRBD1 (5 bases). Trimming removed 6 bases from V and 3 bases from J, with 14 bases in between. This CDR3 region has 15 residues. Germline-derived CDR1 and CDR2 are SNHLY and FYNNEI. CDR3 amino acids: CASSQWGEANEKLFF. The CDR3 DNA follows: TGTGCCAGCAGCCAATGGGGGGAAGCTAATGAAAAACTGTTTTTT.